This T cell receptor beta chain was recovered during a study of T cells in Graves' hyperthyroidism and ophthalmopathy. The study defined stable Graves' hyperthyroidism as no ophthalmopathy progression within 18 months. Not enrolled were patients with uncontrolled infection, other autoimmune disease, pregnancy or lactation. The source material, RNA transcripts, was used to amplify TCR beta CDR3 regions. The TCR CDR3 was amplified in a first-round RT-PCR using the HTBI primer set. TCRdb itself ran the multiplex PCR reads through MiXCR, one entry per CDR3 protein. The sample carries about 500,000 distinct CDR3 sequences, 16% recorded once. This CDR3 region has 12 residues. V was clipped by 5 bases and J by 5 bases, with 9 bases between them. Study-wide findings and caveats: Blood also carried most thyroid clonotypes expanded above 0.001.

In this sample, this clonotype turned up many times. The target antigen is unknown. This chain links TRBV12-3 or TRBV12-4 with TRBJ1-1; D is uncertain. Sequencing input: blood. This receptor was identified in a woman under 30 with Graves' hyperthyroidism. In nucleotides, the CDR3 is TGTGCCAGCAGTCTCCAGTGGACTGAAGCTTTCTTT. This codes for CASSLQWTEAFF.